A selection of T cell receptor beta chains follows, all from one sample in a study of blood T cell repertoires in COVID-19. Here immunoSEQ multiplex PCR was the method, and the copy in TCRdb shows in-frame clones only, minus some. Of a few hundred thousand clones in the sample, 85% to 90% are singletons; the top ten hold under 5%. Sequences were obtained from peripheral blood. These receptors all come from a woman aged 45-65 years with active or convalescent COVID-19. CDR3s include the opening cysteine and the closing phenylalanine or tryptophan. A D gene is named only where the DNA matches it firmly. Clone sizes are given selectively: once, few, many, or a class where the clone is expanded.

CDR3 protein: CAISESASVTNTGELFF
CDR3 DNA: TGTGCCATCAGTGAATCGGCTAGCGTAACGAACACCGGGGAGCTGTTTTTT
D gene: -
V gene: TRBV10-3
J gene: TRBJ2-2
clone size: -

CDR3 protein: CASSFQSRGDTEAFF
CDR3 DNA: TGCGCCAGCAGCTTTCAGTCACGGGGGGACACTGAAGCTTTCTTT
D gene: -
V gene: TRBV5-1
J gene: TRBJ1-1
clone size: -

CDR3 protein: CASSLSTGEGNTIYF
CDR3 DNA: TGTGCCAGCAGCCTATCGACAGGGGAGGGAAACACCATATATTTT
D gene: TRBD1
V gene: TRBV7-9
J gene: TRBJ1-3
clone size: -

CDR3 protein: CASSGFGGNTEAFF
CDR3 DNA: TGTGCCAGCAGTGGGTTTGGGGGCAACACTGAAGCTTTCTTT
D gene: -
V gene: TRBV27
J gene: TRBJ1-1
clone size: -

CDR3 protein: CASSEAFRGGNGYTF
CDR3 DNA: TGTGCCAGCAGTGAAGCATTTCGGGGGGGGAATGGCTACACCTTC
D gene: -
V gene: TRBV2
J gene: TRBJ1-2
clone size: few

CDR3 protein: CASSYPGRGDGYTF
CDR3 DNA: TGTGCCAGCAGTTACCCAGGGAGGGGTGATGGCTACACCTTC
D gene: -
V gene: TRBV6-5
J gene: TRBJ1-2
clone size: -

CDR3 protein: CAVPGQGVFNYGYTF
CDR3 DNA: TGTGCCGTCCCGGGACAGGGGGTTTTTAACTATGGCTACACCTTC
D gene: TRBD1
V gene: TRBV10-3
J gene: TRBJ1-2
clone size: -

CDR3 protein: CASSQTGQTTDTQYF
CDR3 DNA: TGCGCCAGCAGCCAAACGGGACAGACCACAGATACGCAGTATTTT
D gene: TRBD1
V gene: TRBV5-1
J gene: TRBJ2-3
clone size: few

CDR3 protein: CASSMTSGSYNEQFF
CDR3 DNA: TGTGCCAGTAGTATGACTAGCGGGAGTTACAATGAGCAGTTCTTC
D gene: TRBD2
V gene: TRBV19
J gene: TRBJ2-1
clone size: -

CDR3 protein: CASSSPTSPHEQYF
CDR3 DNA: TGTGCCAGCAGCTCGCCGACTAGCCCCCACGAGCAGTACTTC
D gene: TRBD2
V gene: TRBV7-9
J gene: TRBJ2-7
clone size: -

CDR3 protein: CASSHGTYNTEAFF
CDR3 DNA: TGTGCCAGCAGCCATGGGACATACAACACTGAAGCTTTCTTT
D gene: -
V gene: TRBV7-2
J gene: TRBJ1-1
clone size: -

CDR3 protein: CASSQAGIGYNSPLHF
CDR3 DNA: TGTGCCAGCAGCCAAGCGGGAATAGGGTATAATTCACCCCTCCACTTT
D gene: -
V gene: TRBV14
J gene: TRBJ1-6
clone size: -

CDR3 protein: CASSIKREGEAFF
CDR3 DNA: TGTGCCAGCAGCATTAAAAGGGAGGGTGAAGCTTTCTTT
D gene: -
V gene: TRBV7-2
J gene: TRBJ1-1
clone size: -

CDR3 protein: CASKLDRVNTDTQYF
CDR3 DNA: TGTGCCAGTAAACTGGACAGGGTGAATACAGATACGCAGTATTTT
D gene: TRBD1
V gene: TRBV19
J gene: TRBJ2-3
clone size: -

CDR3 protein: CASSSSLGARAGGELFF
CDR3 DNA: TGTGCTAGCAGTTCTTCACTGGGGGCGAGGGCAGGCGGGGAGCTGTTTTTT
D gene: -
V gene: TRBV7-7
J gene: TRBJ2-2
clone size: -

CDR3 protein: CASSFRYAEAFF
CDR3 DNA: TGTGCCAGCAGCTTTAGATACGCTGAAGCTTTCTTT
D gene: -
V gene: TRBV5-5
J gene: TRBJ1-1
clone size: -

CDR3 protein: CASSSSDRAYEQFF
CDR3 DNA: TGTGCCAGCAGCTCCTCGGACAGGGCATATGAGCAGTTCTTC
D gene: TRBD1
V gene: TRBV11-2
J gene: TRBJ2-1
clone size: -

CDR3 protein: CASNRDNRGEEKLFF
CDR3 DNA: TGTGCCAGCAACCGGGACAACCGGGGGGAGGAAAAACTGTTTTTT
D gene: -
V gene: TRBV2
J gene: TRBJ1-4
clone size: -

CDR3 protein: CASSSRGTDTQYF
CDR3 DNA: TGTGCCAGCAGTTCCCGAGGCACAGATACGCAGTATTTT
D gene: -
V gene: TRBV7-2
J gene: TRBJ2-3
clone size: once

CDR3 protein: CASSLRHSGNTIYF
CDR3 DNA: TGTGCCAGCAGCTTGCGACACTCTGGAAACACCATATATTTT
D gene: -
V gene: TRBV5-6
J gene: TRBJ1-3
clone size: -

CDR3 protein: CASSLVLESDTQYF
CDR3 DNA: TGTGCCAGCAGCTTAGTACTTGAGTCAGATACGCAGTATTTT
D gene: -
V gene: TRBV7-9
J gene: TRBJ2-3
clone size: -

CDR3 protein: CASSENLSSGVYNEQFF
CDR3 DNA: TGTGCCAGCAGTGAAAATTTATCTAGCGGGGTCTACAATGAGCAGTTCTTC
D gene: TRBD2
V gene: TRBV2
J gene: TRBJ2-1
clone size: -

CDR3 protein: CASRRGDRGNQPQHF
CDR3 DNA: TGTGCCAGCAGGAGGGGCGACAGGGGCAATCAGCCCCAGCATTTT
D gene: TRBD1
V gene: TRBV2
J gene: TRBJ1-5
clone size: few

CDR3 protein: CASSQVPGLAATGELFF
CDR3 DNA: TGTGCCAGCAGCCAAGTCCCGGGACTAGCGGCCACCGGGGAGCTGTTTTTT
D gene: TRBD2
V gene: TRBV4-2
J gene: TRBJ2-2
clone size: -

CDR3 protein: CASSLGTGVGEQYF
CDR3 DNA: TGCGCCAGCAGCTTGGGCACAGGGGTAGGCGAGCAGTACTTC
D gene: TRBD1
V gene: TRBV5-1
J gene: TRBJ2-7
clone size: -

CDR3 protein: CASSTPGQGYYGYTF
CDR3 DNA: TGTGCCAGTAGTACACCGGGACAGGGCTACTATGGCTACACCTTC
D gene: TRBD1
V gene: TRBV19
J gene: TRBJ1-2
clone size: -

CDR3 protein: CASSLREGEQFF
CDR3 DNA: TGTGCCAGCAGCCTCCGGGAGGGGGAGCAGTTCTTC
D gene: TRBD2
V gene: TRBV5-4
J gene: TRBJ2-1
clone size: -

CDR3 protein: CASSPGQVNTEAFF
CDR3 DNA: TGCGCCAGCAGCCCTGGACAGGTGAACACTGAAGCTTTCTTT
D gene: TRBD1
V gene: TRBV5-1
J gene: TRBJ1-1
clone size: -

CDR3 protein: CASSPRDRGIMNTEAFF
CDR3 DNA: TGTGCCAGCAGTCCGCGGGACAGGGGTATTATGAACACTGAAGCTTTCTTT
D gene: TRBD1
V gene: TRBV27
J gene: TRBJ1-1
clone size: -

CDR3 protein: CATSPTGAGAVYEQYF
CDR3 DNA: TGTGCCACCAGTCCCACTGGGGCGGGAGCGGTCTACGAGCAGTACTTC
D gene: TRBD2
V gene: TRBV24-1
J gene: TRBJ2-7
clone size: -

CDR3 protein: CAWGLANEQFF
CDR3 DNA: TGTGCCTGGGGGCTAGCCAATGAGCAGTTCTTC
D gene: -
V gene: TRBV30
J gene: TRBJ2-1
clone size: -

CDR3 protein: CAWTPITTFNYGYTF
CDR3 DNA: TGTGCCTGGACGCCGATAACCACTTTTAACTATGGCTACACCTTC
D gene: -
V gene: TRBV30
J gene: TRBJ1-2
clone size: -

CDR3 protein: CASSKQDQYRNPPYEQYF
CDR3 DNA: TGTGCCAGCAGCAAACAGGACCAATACAGGAACCCCCCCTACGAGCAGTACTTC
D gene: -
V gene: TRBV21-1
J gene: TRBJ2-7
clone size: -

CDR3 protein: CATSDPGTGNQPQHF
CDR3 DNA: TGTGCCACCAGTGACCCCGGGACAGGGAATCAGCCCCAGCATTTT
D gene: TRBD1
V gene: TRBV24-1
J gene: TRBJ1-5
clone size: -

CDR3 protein: CASSRSRGGYTF
CDR3 DNA: TGTGCCAGCAGTCGCTCTCGCGGTGGCTACACCTTC
D gene: -
V gene: TRBV12-3/TRBV12-4
J gene: TRBJ1-2
clone size: -

CDR3 protein: CASSKGGQNSNQPQHF
CDR3 DNA: TGTGCCAGCAGCAAAGGGGGCCAGAATAGCAATCAGCCCCAGCATTTT
D gene: -
V gene: TRBV21-1
J gene: TRBJ1-5
clone size: few